This T cell receptor beta chain was captured by sequencing in a study of blood T cell repertoires in COVID-19. Study summary: PBMCs, B-cell-depleted T cells, or T cells provided the cDNA or gDNA that made up the material.

Original analysis: Reference gene primers were amplified, and this amplification served to estimate nucleated cell counts. TCRdb keeps only in-frame clones here, not all; method: immunoSEQ multiplex PCR. V and J calls and clone size come straight from that table; D and trimming were deduced from the DNA. The repertoire holds 210,000 or so clones, about 90% seen once, with roughly 2% in the top ten. The germline gives CDR1 MNHEY, CDR2 SVGAGI. CDR3 length: 15 residues. V was clipped by 4 bases and J by 3 bases; unmatched bases: 4. Material for sequencing was peripheral blood. The V and J genes are TRBV6-5 and TRBJ2-3; 10 bases map to TRBD1. This TCR was recovered from a man in his forties or fifties with active or convalescent COVID-19. The chain's CDR3 is CASSSEDRGTDTQYF. The CDR3, as DNA: TGTGCCAGCAGTTCCGAGGACAGGGGGACAGATACGCAGTATTTT.